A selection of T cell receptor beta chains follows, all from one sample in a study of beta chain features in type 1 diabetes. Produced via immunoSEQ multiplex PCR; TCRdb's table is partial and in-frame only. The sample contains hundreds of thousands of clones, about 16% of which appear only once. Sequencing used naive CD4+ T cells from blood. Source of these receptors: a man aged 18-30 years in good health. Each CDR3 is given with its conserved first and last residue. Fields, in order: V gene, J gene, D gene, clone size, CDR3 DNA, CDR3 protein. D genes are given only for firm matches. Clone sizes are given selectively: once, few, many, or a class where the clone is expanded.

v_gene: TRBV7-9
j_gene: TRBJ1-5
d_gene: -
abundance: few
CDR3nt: TGTGCCAGCAGCCGCGCGGGGGGCGCATGGGGTCAGCCCCAGCATTTT
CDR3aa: CASSRAGGAWGQPQHF

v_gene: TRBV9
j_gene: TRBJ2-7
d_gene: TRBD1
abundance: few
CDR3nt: TGTGCCAGCAGCATTCAACCGGGACAGGGGTACGAGCAGTACTTC
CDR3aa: CASSIQPGQGYEQYF

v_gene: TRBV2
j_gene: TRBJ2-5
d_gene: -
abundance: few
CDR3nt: TGTGCCAGCAGTCGTACAGGCGTGGGAGAGACCCAGTACTTC
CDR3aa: CASSRTGVGETQYF

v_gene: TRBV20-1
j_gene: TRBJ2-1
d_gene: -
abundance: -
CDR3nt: TGCAGTGCTAGGAGGCTCTATGAGCAGTTCTTC
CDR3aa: CSARRLYEQFF

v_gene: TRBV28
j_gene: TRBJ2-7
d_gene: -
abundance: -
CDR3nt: TGTGCCAGCACTCGGGACGGCCCCTACGAGCAGTACTTC
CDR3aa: CASTRDGPYEQYF

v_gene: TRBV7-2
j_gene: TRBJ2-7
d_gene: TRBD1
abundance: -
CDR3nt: TGTGCCAGCAGCCCAGGGGGCTTTGGGAAGCAGTACTTC
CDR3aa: CASSPGGFGKQYF

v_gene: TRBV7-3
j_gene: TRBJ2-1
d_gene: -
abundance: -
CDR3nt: TGTGCCAGCAGCCCAAATGAGAGGGCGGAGAGGGATGAGCAGTTCTTC
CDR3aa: CASSPNERAERDEQFF

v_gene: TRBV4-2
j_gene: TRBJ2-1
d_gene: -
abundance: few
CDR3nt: TGTGCCAGCAGCCAAGCCAGGGCTTACCCCCGCTACAATGAGCAGTTCTTC
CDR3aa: CASSQARAYPRYNEQFF

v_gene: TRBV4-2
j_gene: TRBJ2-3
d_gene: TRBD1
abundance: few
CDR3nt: TGTGCCAGCAGCCAAGGACAGGGCTTAAGCACAGATACGCAGTATTTT
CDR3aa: CASSQGQGLSTDTQYF

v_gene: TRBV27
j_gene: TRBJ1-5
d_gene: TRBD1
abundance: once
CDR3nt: TGTGCCAGCAGTTGGACAGGCGGTCCGCAGCCCCAGCATTTT
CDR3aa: CASSWTGGPQPQHF

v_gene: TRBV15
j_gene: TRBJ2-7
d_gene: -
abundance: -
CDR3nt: TGTGCCACCAGAGGCCTCTCTCCGATGGGTAAGCAGTACTTC
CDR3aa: CATRGLSPMGKQYF

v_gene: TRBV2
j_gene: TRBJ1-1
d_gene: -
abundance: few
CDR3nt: TGTGCCAGCAGTGAAGCGCTGATCCAGGGGTCGGGGAACACTGAAGCTTTCTTT
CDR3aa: CASSEALIQGSGNTEAFF

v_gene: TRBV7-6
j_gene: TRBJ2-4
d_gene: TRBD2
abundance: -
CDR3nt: TGTGCCAGCAGCCCTAGCGGGAGCGGCAACATTCAGTACTTC
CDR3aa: CASSPSGSGNIQYF

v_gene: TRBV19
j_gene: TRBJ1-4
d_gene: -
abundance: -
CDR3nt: TGTGCCAGTAGTGTCAGGGGTGAAAAACTGTTTTTT
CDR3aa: CASSVRGEKLFF

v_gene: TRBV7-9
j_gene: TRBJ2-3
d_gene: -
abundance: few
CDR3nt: TGTGCCAGCAGCGCGGACTCAGATACGCAGTATTTT
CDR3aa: CASSADSDTQYF

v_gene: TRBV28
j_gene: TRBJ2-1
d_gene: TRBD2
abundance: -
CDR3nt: TGTGCCAGCAGTCCCCCCGGCGGGAGCTCCTACAATGAGCAGTTCTTC
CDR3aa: CASSPPGGSSYNEQFF

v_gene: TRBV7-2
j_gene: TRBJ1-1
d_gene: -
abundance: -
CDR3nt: TGTGCCAGCAGCCCTCAGCGGCAGGTAGGCACTGAAGCTTTCTTT
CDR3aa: CASSPQRQVGTEAFF

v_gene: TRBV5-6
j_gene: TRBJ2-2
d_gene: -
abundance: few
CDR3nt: TGTGCCAGCAGCTTAGTCCTAAGACAGGCCGGGGAGCTGTTTTTT
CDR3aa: CASSLVLRQAGELFF

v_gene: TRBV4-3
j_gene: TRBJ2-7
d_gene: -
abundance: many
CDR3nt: TGCGCCAGCAGCCAAGATCGCGGCGAGCAGTACTTC
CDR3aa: CASSQDRGEQYF

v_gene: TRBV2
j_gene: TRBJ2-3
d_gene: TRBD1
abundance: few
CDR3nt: TGTGCCAGCAGTGTGACAGGGATCACAGATACGCAGTATTTT
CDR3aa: CASSVTGITDTQYF